These 30 T cell receptor beta chains share one sample of origin, sequenced in a study of cytomegalovirus exposure and HLA in healthy donors. 13 Jbeta primers and 60 Vbeta primers were used for the PCR. Some clones are missing from TCRdb's copy, which holds only in-frame ones; the method was immunoSEQ multiplex PCR. The table has 55,000 to 80,000 clones, 68% seen once. The sample consisted of PBMCs. The receptors originated from a woman aged 25 to 39 in good health and CMV-seronegative.

This clone came up once. The rearrangement links TRBV6-5 to TRBJ1-2, with a tentative D call TRBD1 (6 bases). CDR1 is MNHEY and CDR2 is SVGAGI in the germline V gene. The germline V and J ends were trimmed by 6 bases and 4 bases, with 15 bases remaining between them. The CDR3 contains 14 residues. This CDR3 is CASRHRAMLYGYTF. CDR3 DNA sequence: TGTGCCAGCAGGCACAGGGCTATGCTCTATGGCTACACCTTC.

The chain links TRBV6-1 to TRBJ1-1, with 9 bases matching TRBD1. CDR3 length: 15 amino acids. CDR1 MNHNS and CDR2 SASEGT come from the germline V gene. J gave up 5 bases and V 5 bases, and 9 bases lay outside the gene matches. This CDR3 is CASSPFNRGQTEAFF. The DNA of the CDR3 is TGTGCCAGCAGTCCCTTCAACAGGGGGCAAACTGAAGCTTTCTTT.

The gene calls are TRBV11-1 and TRBJ1-1; no clear D gene. The CDR3 contains 12 residues. V lost 1 base, J lost 7 bases, and 7 bases lay in between. Germline-derived CDR1 and CDR2 are SGHAT and FQDESV (reference sequence). The CDR3 here is CASSLEPGEAFF. DNA for the CDR3: TGTGCCAGCAGCTTAGAGCCCGGTGAAGCTTTCTTT.

The chain recombines TRBV7-2 with TRBJ1-5; TRBD1 is a possible D gene (5 bases). CDR3 length: 15 residues. V lost 1 base, J lost 7 bases, and 14 bases lay in between. Looked up from germline, CDR1 is SGHTA and CDR2 is FQGNSA. The CDR3 region has the DNA TGTGCCAGCAGCTTAGGGCAGGGAGGTAGACAGCCCCAGCATTTT. Translated, it gives CASSLGQGGRQPQHF. The whole variable domain, filled in from reference TRBV7-2 and TRBJ1-5, reads GAGVSQSPSNKVTEKGKDVELRCDPISGHTALYWYRQSLGQGLEFLIYFQGNSAPDKSGLPSDRFSAERTGGSVSTLTIQRTQQEDSAVYLCASSLGQGGRQPQHFGDGTRLSIL.

This rearrangement joins TRBV6-1 to TRBJ1-2; D perhaps matches TRBD1 (6 bases). Germline V gene lookup returns CDR1 MNHNS and CDR2 SASEGT. The CDR3 consists of 12 residues. Trimming cost V 7 bases and J 4 bases, with 10 bases left between them. The CDR3 region is CASTKDSYGYTF. In nucleotides, the CDR3 is TGTGCCAGCACGAAGGACAGCTATGGCTACACCTTC.

Notes on this clone: Within the sample, other DNA sequences also encode this same CDR3. CDR3 DNA sequence: TGTGCCAGCAGCCTTCGGGGAGAGACCCAGTACTTC. Translated, it gives CASSLRGETQYF. V and J are TRBV7-6 and TRBJ2-5, with D possibly TRBD2 on 5 matching bases. Germline V gene data show CDR1 as SGHVS and CDR2 as FNYEAQ. V was shortened by 5 bases and J by 4 bases, with 8 bases between the two germline ends. The CDR3 sequence is 12 residues long.

The rearrangement links TRBV7-2 to TRBJ2-7, with D possibly matching TRBD2 (5 bases). Germline lookup yields CDR1 SGHTA and CDR2 FQGNSA. Trimming removed 2 bases at V and 7 bases at J, with 12 bases between. The CDR3 has 13 amino acids. The DNA for the CDR3 is TGTGCCAGCAGCTTACTTTTGGAGGAGGAGCAGTACTTC. Residues: CASSLLLEEEQYF.

This chain joins TRBV7-2 and TRBJ1-5; D is possibly TRBD1 (5 bases). Trimming removed 4 bases at V and 6 bases at J, with 10 bases between. The CDR3 totals 13 residues. Looked up from germline, CDR1 is SGHTA and CDR2 is FQGNSA. In DNA, the CDR3 is TGTGCCAGCAGCTCAGGGATGCCTCAGCCCCAGCATTTT. It translates to CASSSGMPQPQHF.

This clone was detected only once. This chain links TRBV27 with TRBJ2-1; D not resolved. Trimming pared 2 bases from V and 5 bases from J, leaving 10 bases between. In germline, CDR1 is MNHEY, CDR2 SMNVEV (reference sequence). This CDR3 has 14 residues. The CDR3 region is CASSLIGFNNEQFF. In DNA form, the CDR3 reads TGTGCCAGCAGTTTAATCGGTTTCAACAATGAGCAGTTCTTC.

The chain has TRBV5-7 and TRBJ1-3; D remains ambiguous. TRBV5-7 is an ORF; its function is uncertain. This CDR3 region has 12 residues. With 4 bases removed from V and 8 bases from J, the gap between germline ends came to 10 bases. The CDR3 DNA is TGTGCCAGCAGCGGAGCGCGACACACCATATATTTT. Protein product: CASSGARHTIYF.

By sample fraction, this clone is medium-sized. This specimen includes other DNA sequences encoding the same CDR3. The chain carries TRBV7-9 and TRBJ2-1; 9 positions agree with TRBD2. The V gene's germline CDR1 is SEHNR and CDR2 FQNEAQ (reference sequence). V shed 2 bases and J 7 bases; nucleotides not matched to a gene: 15. The CDR3 is 18 residues long. This CDR3 reads CASSLRLGAGGHGNEQFF. In DNA form, the CDR3 reads TGTGCCAGCAGCTTACGTCTGGGAGCGGGGGGACATGGGAATGAGCAGTTCTTC. Supplemented by reference TRBV7-9 and TRBJ2-1, the full variable domain reads DTGVSQNPRHKITKRGQNVTFRCDPISEHNRLYWYRQTLGQGPEFLTYFQNEAQLEKSRLLSDRFSAERPKGSFSTLEIQRTEQGDSAMYLCASSLRLGAGGHGNEQFFGPGTRLTVL.

The chain employs TRBV5-6 and TRBJ1-1, with 7 bases that match TRBD1. This CDR3 spans 15 amino acids. The V and J ends lost 3 bases and 4 bases, in that order; junction bases with no gene match: 9. From germline, CDR1 is SGHDT and CDR2 YYEEEE. CDR3 residues: CASSSPKAGGTEAFF. The CDR3 coding sequence is TGTGCCAGCAGCTCCCCTAAGGCAGGGGGCACTGAAGCTTTCTTT.

This clone was counted a single time. The J gene is TRBJ1-5, the V gene TRBV28, with D possibly matching TRBD1 (5 bases). Germline V gene sequence: CDR1 MDHEN, CDR2 SYDVKM. The CDR3 length is 15 residues. Between the trimmed V and J ends, which lost 6 bases and 2 bases, there was a span of 14 bases. The CDR3 DNA reads as TGTGCCAGCAGCCGGCGGGGGATGGGCAATCAGCCCCAGCATTTT. This gives the protein CASSRRGMGNQPQHF.

V and J are TRBV11-3 and TRBJ2-1, with TRBD2 matching 8 bases. Per germline, CDR1 SGHNT and CDR2 YENEEA. The CDR3 sequence is 15 residues long. Trimming cost V 4 bases and J 5 bases; bases outside gene matches: 7. The CDR3 is CASSSGVLADNEQFF. CDR3 bases: TGTGCCAGCAGCTCGGGGGTACTAGCGGACAATGAGCAGTTCTTC.

In its sample, this clone was seen once. The J gene is TRBJ2-7, the V gene TRBV6-4; D gene uncertain. Trimming cost V 10 bases and J 2 bases, with 15 bases left between them. Germline lookup yields CDR1 MRHNA and CDR2 SNTAGT. This CDR3 region has 13 residues. The CDR3 here is CATTTGRTYEQYF. CDR3 sequence (DNA): TGTGCCACCACGACCGGCAGGACCTACGAGCAGTACTTC.

CDR3 nucleotides: TGTGCCAGCAGCCAAGCGGGGTGGTACTCCTACGAGCAGTACTTC. Encoded protein: CASSQAGWYSYEQYF. V gene TRBV14 combines with J gene TRBJ2-7, with D possibly TRBD2 on 5 matching bases. The CDR3 covers 15 residues. V was cut by 1 base and J by 0 bases, with 10 bases left in between. CDR1 and CDR2 from the germline V gene are SGHDN and FVKESK.

CDR3 nucleotide sequence: TGTGCCAGCAGCTTAACAGGGGGCTCTGGAAACACCATATATTTT. Translation gives CASSLTGGSGNTIYF. The chain couples TRBV7-9 to TRBJ1-3; 8 bases agree with TRBD1. J lost 0 bases, V lost 2 bases, and 0 bases had no gene match. CDR1 and CDR2 from the germline V gene are SEHNR and FQNEAQ (reference sequence). CDR3 length equals 15 residues.

The V and J genes are TRBV5-6 and TRBJ1-2; perhaps TRBD1 as D (5 bases). Germline lookup yields CDR1 SGHDT and CDR2 YYEEEE. This CDR3 is built from 14 residues. The V end was cut by 2 bases, the J end by 2 bases, with 10 bases between. This CDR3 reads CASSLSTANYGYTF. The CDR3 DNA sequence: TGTGCCAGCAGCTTATCGACAGCGAACTATGGCTACACCTTC.

V is TRBV18 and J is TRBJ2-1; 7 bases are a match to TRBD2. Germline trimming cut 8 bases from V and 2 bases from J; bases unmatched to any gene: 15. Germline V gene sequence: CDR1 KGHSH, CDR2 LQKENI. The CDR3 covers 17 residues. DNA of the CDR3: TGTGCCAGCCAAAGTTGGGAGGGAGAGGGCGCCTACAATGAGCAGTTCTTC. Translation gives CASQSWEGEGAYNEQFF.

V usage is TRBV9 and J usage is TRBJ1-5; the D is unclear. The germline V gene has CDR1 SGDLS and CDR2 YYNGEE. V gave up 0 bases and J gave up 0 bases, with 7 bases separating them. The length of the CDR3 is 15 residues. The CDR3 spells CASSVVQYSNQPQHF. DNA for the CDR3: TGTGCCAGCAGCGTAGTGCAGTATAGCAATCAGCCCCAGCATTTT.

This chain uses TRBV6-1 with TRBJ2-1; 11 positions agree with TRBD1. Germline loops: CDR1 MNHNS, CDR2 SASEGT. CDR3 length equals 16 residues. V lost 3 bases, J lost 4 bases, and 5 bases stayed unmatched. The CDR3 bases are TGTGCCAGCAGTGATTCCGGGACAGGGGGTTACAATGAGCAGTTCTTC. This translates into CASSDSGTGGYNEQFF.

The chain joins TRBV5-1 to TRBJ2-4; the D gene is possibly TRBD2 (6 bases). Per the germline V gene, CDR1 is SGHRS and CDR2 is YFSETQ. This CDR3 contains 13 residues. With 4 bases removed from V and 5 bases from J, the gap between germline ends came to 10 bases. The CDR3 reads CASSPGGENIQYF. CDR3 DNA sequence: TGCGCCAGCAGCCCAGGCGGGGAAAACATTCAGTACTTC.

This chain uses TRBV7-2 with TRBJ1-2; 9 nucleotides agree with TRBD1. The V gene end was trimmed by 1 base and the J gene end by 8 bases; junction bases not matched to a gene: 8. CDR3 size: 15 residues. Per the germline V gene, CDR1 is SGHTA and CDR2 is FQGNSA. CDR3 sequence reads: CASSLDVTGGRGYTF. For the CDR3, the DNA is TGTGCCAGCAGCTTAGACGTGACAGGGGGACGCGGCTACACCTTC.

This clone has a single count. The genes are TRBV20-1 and TRBJ2-5; no definite D call. The germline CDR1 and CDR2 sequences are DFQATT and SNEGSKA (reference sequence). The CDR3 consists of 11 residues. The V end lost 5 bases, the J end lost 5 bases, and 9 bases lay between the germline ends. DNA for the CDR3: TGCAGTGCTCTAGGAGAGGAGACCCAGTACTTC. Translation gives CSALGEETQYF.

V gene TRBV6-6 combines with J gene TRBJ2-3; TRBD2 agrees at 12 bases. The CDR3 loop spans 16 amino acids. Germline-derived CDR1 and CDR2 are MNHNY and SVGAGI (reference sequence). Trimming at V came to 6 bases and at J to 3 bases, leaving 7 bases not matched to a gene. CDR3 residues: CASRRPSGGATDTQYF. CDR3 DNA: TGTGCCAGCAGACGTCCTAGCGGGGGGGCAACAGATACGCAGTATTTT.

The rearrangement links TRBV18 to TRBJ1-1; D is perhaps TRBD1 (6 bases). The CDR3 is 14 residues long. CDR1 is KGHSH, CDR2 LQKENI, per germline. Trimming cost V 6 bases and J 6 bases, with 17 bases left between them. The CDR3 DNA follows: TGTGCCAGCTCCCAAATGACAGGTATCTCTGAAGCTTTCTTT. Translation: CASSQMTGISEAFF.

This clone showed up just once. V gene TRBV5-1 combines with J gene TRBJ1-2; TRBD1 is a possible D gene (6 bases). The CDR3 totals 14 residues. Per the germline V gene, CDR1 is SGHRS and CDR2 is YFSETQ. V was clipped by 0 bases and J by 4 bases, with 10 bases between them. This CDR3 is CASSLEAGAYGYTF. CDR3 in DNA: TGCGCCAGCAGCTTGGAGGCAGGGGCCTATGGCTACACCTTC.

V is TRBV6-4 and J is TRBJ1-1; 9 nucleotides match TRBD1. J lost 1 base, V lost 4 bases, and 4 bases had no gene match. The CDR3 runs 15 residues. In germline, CDR1 is MRHNA, CDR2 SNTAGT. The CDR3 region is CASSAWTGENTEAFF. CDR3 DNA sequence: TGTGCCAGCAGTGCGTGGACAGGGGAGAACACTGAAGCTTTCTTT.

Only a few counts were recorded for this clone. CDR3 coding DNA: TGTGCCAGCAGCGCAGGGGGCAACAGCAATCAGCCCCAGCATTTT. Amino acids: CASSAGGNSNQPQHF. The chain has TRBV7-9 and TRBJ1-5, with 8 positions matching TRBD1. V was pared by 5 bases and J by 1 base, with 4 bases of the junction left unmatched. Germline V gives CDR1 SEHNR, CDR2 FQNEAQ (reference sequence). The CDR3 is made up of 15 amino acids. The full variable domain, rest sourced from reference TRBV7-9 and TRBJ1-5, is DTGVSQNPRHKITKRGQNVTFRCDPISEHNRLYWYRQTLGQGPEFLTYFQNEAQLEKSRLLSDRFSAERPKGSFSTLEIQRTEQGDSAMYLCASSAGGNSNQPQHFGDGTRLSIL.

The rearrangement links TRBV5-1 to TRBJ2-3; 11 bases match TRBD2. This CDR3 comprises 16 residues. Losses at the gene ends were 3 bases for V and 4 bases for J; bases not matched to a gene: 7. CDR1 and CDR2 from the germline V gene are SGHRS and YFSETQ. The CDR3 protein is CASSSLAGGLPDTQYF. The DNA for the CDR3 is TGCGCCAGCAGCTCATTAGCGGGGGGGCTCCCAGATACGCAGTATTTT.